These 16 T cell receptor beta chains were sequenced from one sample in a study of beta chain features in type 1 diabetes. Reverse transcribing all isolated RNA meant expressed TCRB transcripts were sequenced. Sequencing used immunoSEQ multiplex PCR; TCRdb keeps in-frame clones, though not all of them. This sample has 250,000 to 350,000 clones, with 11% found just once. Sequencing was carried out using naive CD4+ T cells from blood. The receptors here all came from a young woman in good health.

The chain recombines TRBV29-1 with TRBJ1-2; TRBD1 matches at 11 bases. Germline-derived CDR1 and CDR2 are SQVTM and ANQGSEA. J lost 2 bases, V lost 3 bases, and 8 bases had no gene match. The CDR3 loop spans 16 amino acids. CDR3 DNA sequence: TGCAGCGTTGACCCGGGACAGGGGGTAAACAACTATGGCTACACCTTC. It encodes CSVDPGQGVNNYGYTF.

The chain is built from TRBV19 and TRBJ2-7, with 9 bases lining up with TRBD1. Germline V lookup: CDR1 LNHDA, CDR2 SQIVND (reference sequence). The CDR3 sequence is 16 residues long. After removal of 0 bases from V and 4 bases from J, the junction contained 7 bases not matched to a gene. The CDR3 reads CASSIDITGGAYEQYF. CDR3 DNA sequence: TGTGCCAGTAGTATAGATATCACAGGGGGCGCGTACGAGCAGTACTTC.

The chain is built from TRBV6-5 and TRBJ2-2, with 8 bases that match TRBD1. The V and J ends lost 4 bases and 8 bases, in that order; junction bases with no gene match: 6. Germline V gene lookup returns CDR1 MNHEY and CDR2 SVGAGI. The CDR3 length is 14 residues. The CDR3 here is CASSWQGAEGELFF. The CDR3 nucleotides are TGTGCCAGCAGTTGGCAGGGGGCAGAGGGGGAGCTGTTTTTT.

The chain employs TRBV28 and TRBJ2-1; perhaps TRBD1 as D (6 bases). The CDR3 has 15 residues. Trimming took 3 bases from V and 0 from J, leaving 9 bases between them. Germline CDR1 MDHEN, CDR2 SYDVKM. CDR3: CASSFLRGSYNEQFF. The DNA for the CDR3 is TGTGCCAGCAGTTTCCTCAGGGGCTCCTACAATGAGCAGTTCTTC.

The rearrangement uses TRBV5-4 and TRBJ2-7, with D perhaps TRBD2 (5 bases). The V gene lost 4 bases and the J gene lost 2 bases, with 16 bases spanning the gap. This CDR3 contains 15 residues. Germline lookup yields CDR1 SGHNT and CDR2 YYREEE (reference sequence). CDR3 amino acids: CASSPPTRGPYEQYF. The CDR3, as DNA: TGTGCCAGCAGCCCCCCAACTAGAGGGCCCTACGAGCAGTACTTC.

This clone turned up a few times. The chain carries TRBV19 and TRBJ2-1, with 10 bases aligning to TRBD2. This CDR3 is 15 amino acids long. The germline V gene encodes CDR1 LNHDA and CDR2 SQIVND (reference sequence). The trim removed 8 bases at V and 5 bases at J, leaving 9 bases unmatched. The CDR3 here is CASLPLAGVDNEQFF. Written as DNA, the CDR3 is TGTGCCAGTTTGCCTCTAGCGGGAGTGGACAATGAGCAGTTCTTC.

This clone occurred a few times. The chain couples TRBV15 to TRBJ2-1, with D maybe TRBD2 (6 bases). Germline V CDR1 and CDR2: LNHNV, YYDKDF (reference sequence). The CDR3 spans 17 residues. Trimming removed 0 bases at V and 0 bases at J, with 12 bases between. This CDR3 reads CATSRDGWRDSYNEQFF. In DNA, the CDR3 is TGTGCCACCAGCAGAGATGGGTGGCGGGACTCCTACAATGAGCAGTTCTTC.

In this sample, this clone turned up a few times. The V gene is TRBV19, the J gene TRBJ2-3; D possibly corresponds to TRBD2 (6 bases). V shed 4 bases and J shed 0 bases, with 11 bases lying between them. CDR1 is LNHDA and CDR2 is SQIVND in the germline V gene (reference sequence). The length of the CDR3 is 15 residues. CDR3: CASSSNSGSTDTQYF. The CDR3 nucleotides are TGTGCCAGTAGTAGCAATAGCGGAAGCACAGATACGCAGTATTTT.

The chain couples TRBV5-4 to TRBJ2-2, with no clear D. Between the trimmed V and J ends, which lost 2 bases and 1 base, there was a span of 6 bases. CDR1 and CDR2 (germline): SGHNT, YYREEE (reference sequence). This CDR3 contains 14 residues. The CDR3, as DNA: TGTGCCAGCAGCTTTAACTGGAACACCGGGGAGCTGTTTTTT. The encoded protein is CASSFNWNTGELFF.

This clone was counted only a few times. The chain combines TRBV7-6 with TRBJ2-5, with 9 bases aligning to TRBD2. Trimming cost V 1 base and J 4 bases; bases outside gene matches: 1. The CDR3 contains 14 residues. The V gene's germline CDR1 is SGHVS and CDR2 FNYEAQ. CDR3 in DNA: TGTGCCAGCAGCTTAGAAGCGGGGGGAGAGACCCAGTACTTC. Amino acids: CASSLEAGGETQYF.

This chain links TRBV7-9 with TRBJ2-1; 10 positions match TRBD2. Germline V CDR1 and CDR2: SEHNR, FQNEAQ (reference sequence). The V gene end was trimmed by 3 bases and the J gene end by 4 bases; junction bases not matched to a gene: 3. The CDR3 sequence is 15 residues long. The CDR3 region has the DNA TGTGCCAGCAGCTTCGGACTAGCGGAGTACAATGAGCAGTTCTTC. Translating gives CASSFGLAEYNEQFF. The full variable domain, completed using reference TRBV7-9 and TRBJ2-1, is DTGVSQNPRHKITKRGQNVTFRCDPISEHNRLYWYRQTLGQGPEFLTYFQNEAQLEKSRLLSDRFSAERPKGSFSTLEIQRTEQGDSAMYLCASSFGLAEYNEQFFGPGTRLTVL.

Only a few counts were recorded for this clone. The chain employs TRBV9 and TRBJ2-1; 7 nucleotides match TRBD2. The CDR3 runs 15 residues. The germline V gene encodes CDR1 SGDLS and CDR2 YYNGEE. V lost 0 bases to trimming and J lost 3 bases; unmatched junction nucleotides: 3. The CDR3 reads CASSVDGGSYNEQFF. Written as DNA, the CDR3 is TGTGCCAGCAGCGTAGACGGCGGGAGCTACAATGAGCAGTTCTTC. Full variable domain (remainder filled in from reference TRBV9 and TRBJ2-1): DSGVTQTPKHLITATGQRVTLRCSPRSGDLSVYWYQQSLDQGLQFLIQYYNGEERAKGNILERFSAQQFPDLHSELNLSSLELGDSALYFCASSVDGGSYNEQFFGPGTRLTVL.

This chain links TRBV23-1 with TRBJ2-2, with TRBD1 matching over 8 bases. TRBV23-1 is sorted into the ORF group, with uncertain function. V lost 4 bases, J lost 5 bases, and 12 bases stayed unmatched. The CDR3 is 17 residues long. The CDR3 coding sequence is TGCGCCAGCAGTCCCCAGCAGACAGGGGAAAGTACCGGGGAGCTGTTTTTT. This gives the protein CASSPQQTGESTGELFF.

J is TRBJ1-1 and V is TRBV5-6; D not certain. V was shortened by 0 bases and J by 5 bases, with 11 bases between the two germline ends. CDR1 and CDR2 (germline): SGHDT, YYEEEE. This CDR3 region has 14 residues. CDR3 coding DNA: TGTGCCAGCAGCTTGGAACAGAGTGGGACTGAAGCTTTCTTT. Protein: CASSLEQSGTEAFF.

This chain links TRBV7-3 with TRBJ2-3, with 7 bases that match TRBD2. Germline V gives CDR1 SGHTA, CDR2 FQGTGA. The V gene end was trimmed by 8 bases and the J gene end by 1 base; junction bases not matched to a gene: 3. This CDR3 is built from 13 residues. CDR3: CASREDGTDTQYF. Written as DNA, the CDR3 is TGTGCCAGCCGGGAGGACGGCACAGATACGCAGTATTTT.

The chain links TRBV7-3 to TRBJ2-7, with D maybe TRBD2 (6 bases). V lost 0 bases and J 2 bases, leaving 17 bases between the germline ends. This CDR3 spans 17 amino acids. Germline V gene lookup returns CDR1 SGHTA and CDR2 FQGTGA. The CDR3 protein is CASSLTRRGRATYEQYF. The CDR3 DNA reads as TGTGCCAGCAGCTTAACCCGGAGGGGACGGGCCACCTACGAGCAGTACTTC.